The text below deals with one T cell receptor beta chain. The antigen is unknown. The data derive from a study of post-analysis software for immune sequencing data. Study details: The study covered relapsing-remitting, secondary progressive and progressive-relapsing courses of multiple sclerosis.

TCR beta libraries were prepared from cDNA with unique molecular identifiers. There were 1 to 10 million T cells, and 480,000 or so cDNA molecules came from them. TCRdb passed the PCR reads through MiXCR, listing each CDR3 protein once. The repertoire has roughly 800,000 distinct CDR3 sequences, roughly 29% of them found once; the top ten carry 0.55% to 0.65%. Study results and limitations: Included in a set of about 5 TRBV segments more frequent in patients than controls were TRBV5-6, TRBV5-1 and TRBV20-1. Significantly lower normalized Chao1 diversity was seen in multiple sclerosis patients than in controls.

The CDR3 spans 13 residues. Trimming cost V 4 bases and J 5 bases, with 10 bases left between them. The germline V gene has CDR1 MGHRA and CDR2 YSYEKL. The source of this sequence is a girl under 18 with multiple sclerosis. What was sequenced was blood. J is TRBJ2-3 and V is TRBV4-1; possible D gene TRBD1, 6 bases. This CDR3 is CASSLKGGDTQYF. CDR3 DNA sequence: TGCGCCAGCAGCCTCAAAGGGGGAGATACGCAGTATTTT.